The next 29 T cell receptor beta chains were all read from a single sample in a study of cytomegalovirus exposure and HLA in healthy donors. Primers for the PCR totalled 60 Vbeta and 13 Jbeta. Some clones are missing from TCRdb's copy, which holds only in-frame ones; the method was immunoSEQ multiplex PCR. The sample records 130,000 to 150,000 clones, approximately 70% being singletons. Sequenced input: PBMCs. Every receptor here comes from a woman aged 35 to 49 in good health and CMV-seronegative.

The chain combines TRBV4-1 with TRBJ2-3; 11 bases agree with TRBD1. The J segment lost 3 bases and the V segment lost 1 base, leaving 0 bases of the junction unmatched. The CDR3 extends over 15 amino acids. Per the germline V gene, CDR1 is MGHRA and CDR2 is YSYEKL. CDR3 DNA sequence: TGCGCCAGCAGCCAAGGGGACAGGGGGACAGATACGCAGTATTTT. Its translation is CASSQGDRGTDTQYF.

This clone turned up a few times. The rearrangement joins TRBV2 to TRBJ1-2; perhaps TRBD1 as D (6 bases). With 1 base removed from V and 8 bases from J, the gap between germline ends came to 8 bases. CDR3 length: 12 residues. Germline-derived CDR1 and CDR2 are SNHLY and FYNNEI. The DNA for the CDR3 is TGTGCCAGCAGTGAAGGGACAGCCGGCTACACCTTC. Amino acids: CASSEGTAGYTF.

The V gene is TRBV15, the J gene TRBJ2-6; weak D call: TRBD2 (6 bases). The V end lost 1 base, the J end lost 1 base, and 14 bases lay between the germline ends. CDR1 is LNHNV and CDR2 is YYDKDF in the germline V gene (reference sequence). The CDR3 is 18 amino acids. The CDR3 loop reads CATSRGGRDWSGANVLTF. For the CDR3, the DNA is TGTGCCACCAGCAGAGGAGGCAGGGACTGGTCTGGGGCCAACGTCCTGACTTTC.

The rearrangement joins TRBV9 to TRBJ2-1, with TRBD2 as a possible D gene (6 bases). The V gene's germline CDR1 is SGDLS and CDR2 YYNGEE. Trimming shortened V by 1 base and J by 6 bases, and 14 bases separated the two germline ends. The CDR3 sequence is 15 residues long. The CDR3 spells CASSVPGERANEQFF. In DNA form, the CDR3 reads TGTGCCAGCAGCGTACCGGGGGAGAGAGCCAATGAGCAGTTCTTC. The variable domain in full, with the rest retrieved from reference TRBV9 and TRBJ2-1, is DSGVTQTPKHLITATGQRVTLRCSPRSGDLSVYWYQQSLDQGLQFLIQYYNGEERAKGNILERFSAQQFPDLHSELNLSSLELGDSALYFCASSVPGERANEQFFGPGTRLTVL.

The V gene is TRBV12-5, the J gene TRBJ1-5; D unclear. The CDR3 is made up of 14 amino acids. Trimming left V 7 bases short and J 6 bases short, with 16 bases between. The germline V gene encodes CDR1 LGHNT and CDR2 FRNRAP. The CDR3 is CASALQEAGQPQHF. Here the CDR3 DNA reads TGTGCTAGTGCCCTCCAAGAAGCGGGTCAGCCCCAGCATTTT.

This rearrangement joins TRBV5-3 to TRBJ2-7, with TRBD1 identical over 7 bases. TRBV5-3 is marked as an open reading frame, function uncertain. The CDR3 is made up of 13 amino acids. Trimming took 0 bases from V and 7 from J; bases not matched to a gene: 4. The CDR3 nucleotides are TGTGCCAGAAGCTTGGAGGGGGCGGATGAGCAGTACGTC. Residues: CARSLEGADEQYV.

This sequence joins TRBV1 and TRBJ1-1; TRBD1, as called in the table, went unchecked against the DNA. TRBV1 is labeled a pseudogene. CDR3 size: 16 residues. CDR3 in amino acids: CTSSQPRTGGNTEAFF. Here the CDR3 DNA reads TGCACCAGCAGCCAACCTAGGACAGGGGGAAACACTGAAGCTTTCTTT.

The rearrangement links TRBV7-2 to TRBJ1-6; D might be TRBD1 (6 bases). V lost 2 bases and J lost 7, with 12 bases in between. Germline V gives CDR1 SGHTA, CDR2 FQGNSA. The CDR3 is 15 residues long. As DNA, the CDR3 is TGTGCCAGCAGCTTATCGGCAGGGGACAATTCACCCCTCCACTTT. Its translation: CASSLSAGDNSPLHF. Supplemented by reference TRBV7-2 and TRBJ1-6, the full variable domain reads GAGVSQSPSNKVTEKGKDVELRCDPISGHTALYWYRQSLGQGLEFLIYFQGNSAPDKSGLPSDRFSAERTGGSVSTLTIQRTQQEDSAVYLCASSLSAGDNSPLHFGNGTRLTVT.

J is TRBJ2-1 and V is TRBV7-3; 8 bases map to TRBD2. Trimming cost V 4 bases and J 8 bases; bases outside gene matches: 10. The CDR3 is 15 residues long. Germline lookup yields CDR1 SGHTA and CDR2 FQGTGA. CDR3 in amino acids: CASSSGTRVQDEQFF. CDR3 DNA: TGTGCCAGCAGCTCCGGGACTAGAGTTCAAGATGAGCAGTTCTTC.

J is TRBJ1-4 and V is TRBV2; tentative D call: TRBD1 (5 bases). Germline V gene lookup returns CDR1 SNHLY and CDR2 FYNNEI. The CDR3 is made up of 15 amino acids. The V and J ends lost 5 bases and 2 bases respectively, with 12 bases between them. CDR3 residues: CASSQQGLTNEKLFF. The CDR3 nucleotides read TGTGCCAGCAGTCAGCAGGGACTTACTAATGAAAAACTGTTTTTT.

This chain links TRBV27 with TRBJ1-2; the D is unclear. The V and J ends lost 6 bases and 8 bases respectively, with 16 bases between them. The germline V gene has CDR1 MNHEY and CDR2 SMNVEV (reference sequence). This CDR3 region has 13 residues. The CDR3 is CASRRSVRGGYTF. In nucleotides, the CDR3 is TGTGCCAGCAGACGCTCCGTGAGAGGGGGCTACACCTTC.

This sequence joins TRBV5-1 and TRBJ1-1; 9 bases are shared with TRBD1. Germline CDR1 and CDR2: SGHRS and YFSETQ. The CDR3 runs to 14 residues. V lost 4 bases to trimming and J lost 6 bases; unmatched junction nucleotides: 7. CDR3 bases: TGCGCCAGCAGCACGGGACAGGGAGGCGCTGAAGCTTTCTTT. This gives the protein CASSTGQGGAEAFF.

The CDR3 sequence: CASSLATGGSYNEQFF. CDR3 DNA: TGTGCCAGCAGCTTAGCAACAGGGGGCTCCTACAATGAGCAGTTCTTC. The V and J genes are TRBV7-9 and TRBJ2-1, with TRBD1 identical over 8 bases. The germline V gene encodes CDR1 SEHNR and CDR2 FQNEAQ (reference sequence). The J segment lost 0 bases and the V segment lost 0 bases, leaving 1 base of the junction unmatched. CDR3 size: 16 residues.

The CDR3 spells CASSLVRNSNQPQHF. The CDR3 DNA is TGTGCCAGCAGCTTAGTGCGAAATAGCAATCAGCCCCAGCATTTT. V is TRBV7-8 and J is TRBJ1-5, with unresolved D. V was shortened by 1 base and J by 0 bases, with 7 bases between the two germline ends. The germline V gene encodes CDR1 SGHVS and CDR2 FQNEAQ. The CDR3 has 15 amino acids.

V usage is TRBV9 and J usage is TRBJ2-1; 8 nucleotides match TRBD2. Per germline, CDR1 SGDLS and CDR2 YYNGEE. After removal of 0 bases from V and 1 base from J, the junction contained 6 bases not matched to a gene. This CDR3 contains 17 residues. CDR3 sequence reads: CASSVAGGPRSYNEQFF. For the CDR3, the DNA is TGTGCCAGCAGCGTAGCGGGGGGGCCAAGGTCCTACAATGAGCAGTTCTTC.

The J gene is TRBJ2-6, the V gene TRBV7-3, with D perhaps TRBD1 (5 bases). V was trimmed by 5 bases and J by 3 bases, leaving 20 bases between them. The germline V gene encodes CDR1 SGHTA and CDR2 FQGTGA. CDR3 length: 18 residues. CDR3 in amino acids: CASSLGAPGQGGANVLTF. In DNA, the CDR3 is TGTGCCAGCAGCCTAGGAGCTCCGGGTCAGGGTGGGGCCAACGTCCTGACTTTC.

The chain links TRBV5-4 to TRBJ2-3; the match to TRBD2 covers 14 bases. Per the germline V gene, CDR1 is SGHNT and CDR2 is YYREEE (reference sequence). The V segment lost 6 bases and the J segment 2 bases; nucleotides outside the gene matches: 8. The CDR3 sequence is 17 residues long. The CDR3 DNA follows: TGTGCCAGCACCGTCGGGACTAGCGGGGGACCCACAGATACGCAGTATTTT. Its protein product is CASTVGTSGGPTDTQYF.

J is TRBJ1-4 and V is TRBV5-4; 7 bases align to TRBD1. J lost 2 bases, V lost 0 bases, and 7 bases had no gene match. Germline V gene sequence: CDR1 SGHNT, CDR2 YYREEE (reference sequence). This CDR3 spans 17 amino acids. CDR3 loop: CASSLEGAINTNEKLFF. In nucleotides, the CDR3 is TGTGCCAGCAGCTTGGAGGGGGCGATTAACACTAATGAAAAACTGTTTTTT.

V is TRBV6-5 and J is TRBJ1-5; D uncertain. In germline, CDR1 is MNHEY, CDR2 SVGAGI. CDR3 length equals 13 residues. Between the trimmed V and J ends, which lost 2 bases and 7 bases, there was a span of 9 bases. CDR3 residues: CASSYQLLQPQHF. CDR3 coding DNA: TGTGCCAGCAGTTACCAACTATTACAGCCCCAGCATTTT.

V is TRBV5-5 and J is TRBJ1-5, with unresolved D. The germline CDR1 and CDR2 sequences are SGHKS and YYEKEE (reference sequence). The CDR3 length is 14 residues. V was clipped by 0 bases and J by 3 bases, with 7 bases between them. The CDR3 nucleotides read TGTGCCAGCAGCTTGGCGGGGAACAATCAGCCCCAGCATTTT. It yields the protein CASSLAGNNQPQHF.

This chain uses TRBV11-2 with TRBJ2-1; 10 nucleotides line up with TRBD2. The CDR3 has 15 amino acids. The trim removed 4 bases at V and 8 bases at J, leaving 8 bases unmatched. CDR1 and CDR2 from the germline V gene are SGHAT and FQNNGV. CDR3 DNA: TGTGCCAGCAGCTGGAGCGGGGGGGCCCTGGATGAGCAGTTCTTC. Translation: CASSWSGGALDEQFF.

The chain uses TRBV15 and TRBJ1-2; 7 bases line up with TRBD1. The germline V gene has CDR1 LNHNV and CDR2 YYDKDF (reference sequence). This CDR3 has 18 residues. The trim removed 1 base at V and 1 base at J, leaving 12 bases unmatched. In DNA form, the CDR3 reads TGTGCCACCAGCAGAGGAGGGACAGCCCGGGGAATTAACTATGGCTACACCTTC. It codes for CATSRGGTARGINYGYTF. Using reference TRBV15 and TRBJ1-2 for the parts outside the CDR3, the full variable domain is DAMVIQNPRYQVTQFGKPVTLSCSQTLNHNVMYWYQQKSSQAPKLLFHYYDKDFNNEADTPDNFQSRRPNTSFCFLDIRSPGLGDTAMYLCATSRGGTARGINYGYTFGSGTRLTVV.

The chain employs TRBV6-1 and TRBJ2-7; 7 bases are shared with TRBD2. Trimming removed 2 bases from V and 0 bases from J; junction bases left unmatched: 4. Germline CDR1 reads MNHNS; CDR2 reads SASEGT. The CDR3 loop spans 15 amino acids. Here the CDR3 reads CASSELGGSSYEQYV. DNA for the CDR3: TGTGCCAGCAGTGAACTGGGCGGGAGCTCCTACGAGCAGTACGTC.

The V and J genes are TRBV4-1 and TRBJ1-2; no firm D call. V gave up 5 bases and J gave up 0 bases, with 16 bases separating them. This CDR3 contains 16 residues. CDR1 is MGHRA and CDR2 is YSYEKL in the germline V gene. CDR3 in DNA: TGCGCCAGCAGCACTACAGCGGACCCGTCTAACTATGGCTACACCTTC. Protein: CASSTTADPSNYGYTF.

The CDR3 nucleotides are TGTGCCAGCAGCTTACTAGCGGGGGTTTTGCAAGACAATGAGCAGTTCTTC. Translation: CASSLLAGVLQDNEQFF. The J gene is TRBJ2-1, the V gene TRBV7-9; TRBD2 matches 10 bases. Looked up from germline, CDR1 is SEHNR and CDR2 is FQNEAQ (reference sequence). V lost 2 bases, J lost 5 bases, and 9 bases stayed unmatched. The CDR3 sequence is 17 residues long.

The rearrangement links TRBV28 to TRBJ1-5; D possibly corresponds to TRBD1 (5 bases). CDR3 length: 17 residues. Trimming cost V 10 bases and J 4 bases, with 26 bases left between them. Germline V gene lookup returns CDR1 MDHEN and CDR2 SYDVKM. DNA of the CDR3: TGTGCCACCCATAAGGGACTCGGGCTAATATCGAATCAGCCCCAGCATTTT. It encodes CATHKGLGLISNQPQHF.

This clone was seen more than once but under ten times. V usage is TRBV4-1 and J usage is TRBJ2-1; D possibly corresponds to TRBD2 (6 bases). The V gene lost 3 bases and the J gene lost 6 bases, with 18 bases spanning the gap. The CDR3 has 16 residues. Germline assignment: CDR1 MGHRA and CDR2 YSYEKL. The CDR3 DNA reads TGCGCCAGCAGCCAGGGGTTATGGGGGGACGTCAATGAGCAGTTCTTC. Its translation: CASSQGLWGDVNEQFF.

This clone has just one count. This sequence joins TRBV4-1 and TRBJ2-4; tentatively, D is TRBD1 (7 bases). The germline gives CDR1 MGHRA, CDR2 YSYEKL. The CDR3 totals 17 residues. The V end was cut by 0 bases, the J end by 2 bases, with 14 bases between. The CDR3 spells CASSQDSQGGSKNIQYF. CDR3 coding DNA: TGCGCCAGCAGCCAAGATAGTCAGGGGGGTTCCAAAAACATTCAGTACTTC.

The chain links TRBV5-4 to TRBJ2-5; D possibly corresponds to TRBD2 (7 bases). The CDR3 contains 18 residues. The V and J ends lost 0 bases and 4 bases respectively, with 22 bases between them. Germline CDR1 and CDR2: SGHNT and YYREEE (reference sequence). This chain's CDR3 is CASSLDLRGAGGGETQYF. CDR3 in DNA: TGTGCCAGCAGCTTGGATCTCAGGGGAGCTGGGGGGGGAGAGACCCAGTACTTC.